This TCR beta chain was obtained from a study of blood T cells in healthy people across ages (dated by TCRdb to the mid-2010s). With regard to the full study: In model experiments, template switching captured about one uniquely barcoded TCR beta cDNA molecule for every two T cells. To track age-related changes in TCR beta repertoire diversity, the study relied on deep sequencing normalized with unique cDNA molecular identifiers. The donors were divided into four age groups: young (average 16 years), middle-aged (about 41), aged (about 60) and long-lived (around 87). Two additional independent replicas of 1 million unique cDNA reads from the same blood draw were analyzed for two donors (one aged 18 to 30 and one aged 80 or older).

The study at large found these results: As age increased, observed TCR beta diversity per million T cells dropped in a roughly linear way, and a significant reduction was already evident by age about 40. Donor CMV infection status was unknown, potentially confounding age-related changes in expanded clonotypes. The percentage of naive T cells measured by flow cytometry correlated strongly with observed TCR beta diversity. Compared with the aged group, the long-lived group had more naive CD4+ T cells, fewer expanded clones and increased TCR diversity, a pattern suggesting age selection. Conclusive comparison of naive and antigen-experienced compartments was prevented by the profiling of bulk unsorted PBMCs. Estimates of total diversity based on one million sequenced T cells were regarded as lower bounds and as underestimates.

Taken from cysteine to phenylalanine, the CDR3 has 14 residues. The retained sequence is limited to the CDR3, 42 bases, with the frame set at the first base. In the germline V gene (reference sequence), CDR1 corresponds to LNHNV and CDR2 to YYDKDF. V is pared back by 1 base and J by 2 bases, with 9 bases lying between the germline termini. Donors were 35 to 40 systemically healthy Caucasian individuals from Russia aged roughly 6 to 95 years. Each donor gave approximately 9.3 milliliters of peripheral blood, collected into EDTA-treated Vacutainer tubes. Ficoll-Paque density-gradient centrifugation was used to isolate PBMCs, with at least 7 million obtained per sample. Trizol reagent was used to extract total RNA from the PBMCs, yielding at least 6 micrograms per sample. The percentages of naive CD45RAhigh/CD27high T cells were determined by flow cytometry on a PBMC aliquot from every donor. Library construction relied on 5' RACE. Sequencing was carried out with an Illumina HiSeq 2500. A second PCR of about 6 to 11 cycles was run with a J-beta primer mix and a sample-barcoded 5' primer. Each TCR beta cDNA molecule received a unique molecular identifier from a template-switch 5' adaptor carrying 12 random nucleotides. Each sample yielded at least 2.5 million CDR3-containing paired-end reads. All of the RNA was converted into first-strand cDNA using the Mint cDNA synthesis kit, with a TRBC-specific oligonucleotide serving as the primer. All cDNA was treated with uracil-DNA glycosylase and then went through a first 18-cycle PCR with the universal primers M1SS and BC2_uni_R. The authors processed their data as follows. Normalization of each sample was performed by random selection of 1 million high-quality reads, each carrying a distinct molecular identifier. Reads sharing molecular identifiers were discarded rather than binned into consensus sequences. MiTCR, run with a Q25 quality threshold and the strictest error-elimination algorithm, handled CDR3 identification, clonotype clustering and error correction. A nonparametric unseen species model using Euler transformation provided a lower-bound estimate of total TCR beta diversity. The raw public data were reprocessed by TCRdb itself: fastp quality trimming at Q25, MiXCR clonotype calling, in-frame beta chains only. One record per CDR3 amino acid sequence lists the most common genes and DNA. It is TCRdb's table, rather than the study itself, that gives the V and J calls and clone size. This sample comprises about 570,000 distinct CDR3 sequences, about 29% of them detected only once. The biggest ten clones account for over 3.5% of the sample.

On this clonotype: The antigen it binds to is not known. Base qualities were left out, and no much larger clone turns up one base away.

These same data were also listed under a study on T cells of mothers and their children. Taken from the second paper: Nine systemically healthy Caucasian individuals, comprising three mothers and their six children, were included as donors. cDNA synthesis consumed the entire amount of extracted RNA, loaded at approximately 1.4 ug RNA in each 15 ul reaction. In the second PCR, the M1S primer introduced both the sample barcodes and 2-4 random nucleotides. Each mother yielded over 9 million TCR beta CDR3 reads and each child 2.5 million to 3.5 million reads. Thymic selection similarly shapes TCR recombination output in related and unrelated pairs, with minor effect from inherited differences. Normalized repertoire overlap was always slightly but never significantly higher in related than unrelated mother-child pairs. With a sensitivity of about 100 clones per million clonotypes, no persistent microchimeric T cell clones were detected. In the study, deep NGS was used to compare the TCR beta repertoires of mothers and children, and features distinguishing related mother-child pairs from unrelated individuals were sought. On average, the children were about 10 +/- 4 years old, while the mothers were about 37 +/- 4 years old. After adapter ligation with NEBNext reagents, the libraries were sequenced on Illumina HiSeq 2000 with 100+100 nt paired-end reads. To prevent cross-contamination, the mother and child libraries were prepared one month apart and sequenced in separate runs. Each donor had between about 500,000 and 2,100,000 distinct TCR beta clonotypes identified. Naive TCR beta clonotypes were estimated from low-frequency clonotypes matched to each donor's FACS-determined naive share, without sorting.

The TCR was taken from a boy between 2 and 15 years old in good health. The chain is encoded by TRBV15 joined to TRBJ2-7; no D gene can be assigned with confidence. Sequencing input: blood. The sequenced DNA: TGTGCCACCAGCAGAGTTGCAGGTACCTACGAGCAGTACTTC. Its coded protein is CATSRVAGTYEQYF.